The rows below give T cell receptor beta chains drawn from one sample of a study of T cell responses to AZD1222 COVID-19 vaccine. Generated by immunoSEQ multiplex PCR, the TCRdb table keeps only in-frame clones and is missing some. The table lists under 85,000 clones, roughly 84% of them singletons. Sequenced here: peripheral blood, sampled on day 0 of AZD1222 vaccination. These receptors were obtained from an adult in good health. Both conserved end residues are part of each CDR3. Fields, in order: J gene, D gene, clone size, V gene, CDR3 DNA, CDR3 protein. D genes are given only for firm matches. Expanded clones are given a class, and other clones once, few, many or no size at all.

J gene: TRBJ2-1
D gene: TRBD2
clone size: -
V gene: TRBV20-1
CDR3 DNA: TGCAGTGCTAGTCCCTCTTCCTTCCTAGCGGGGGGCCAGGACAATGAGCAGTTCTTC
CDR3 protein: CSASPSSFLAGGQDNEQFF

J gene: TRBJ2-1
D gene: -
clone size: -
V gene: TRBV18
CDR3 DNA: TGTGCCAGCTCACCACTTTCTCTCCCCTACAATGAGCAGTTCTTC
CDR3 protein: CASSPLSLPYNEQFF

J gene: TRBJ1-6
D gene: -
clone size: -
V gene: TRBV12-3/TRBV12-4
CDR3 DNA: TGTGCCAGCAGTCCCACAATTTCACCCCTCCACTTT
CDR3 protein: CASSPTISPLHF

J gene: TRBJ2-7
D gene: TRBD1
clone size: -
V gene: TRBV28
CDR3 DNA: TGTGCCAGCAGTATGGGCCCAGGGGGTTACGAGCAGTACTTC
CDR3 protein: CASSMGPGGYEQYF

J gene: TRBJ2-5
D gene: -
clone size: -
V gene: TRBV5-1
CDR3 DNA: TGCGCCAGCGGCGGGGAGACCCAGTACTTC
CDR3 protein: CASGGETQYF

J gene: TRBJ2-3
D gene: TRBD2
clone size: -
V gene: TRBV11-2
CDR3 DNA: TGTGCCAGCAGCTTAGCGGGGGGGCGCTATACGCAGTATTTT
CDR3 protein: CASSLAGGRYTQYF

J gene: TRBJ2-7
D gene: -
clone size: -
V gene: TRBV28
CDR3 DNA: TGTGCCAGCAGTCCCGTTGGCCCCGAGGGGGACGAGCAGTACTTC
CDR3 protein: CASSPVGPEGDEQYF

J gene: TRBJ2-5
D gene: -
clone size: -
V gene: TRBV7-9
CDR3 DNA: TGTGCCAGCTCACAGCGGGAGACCCAGTACTTC
CDR3 protein: CASSQRETQYF

J gene: TRBJ2-2
D gene: TRBD2
clone size: -
V gene: TRBV2
CDR3 DNA: TGTGCCAGTTCGGTTTTTAGCGGGAGGAGGGCCACCGGGGAGCTGTTTTTT
CDR3 protein: CASSVFSGRRATGELFF

J gene: TRBJ1-2
D gene: -
clone size: -
V gene: TRBV28
CDR3 DNA: TGTGCCAGCAGACCTCCCAACTATTCGTTTGGTCGGGAATATGGCTACACCTTC
CDR3 protein: CASRPPNYSFGREYGYTF

J gene: TRBJ2-3
D gene: -
clone size: -
V gene: TRBV19
CDR3 DNA: TGTGCCAGTAGTATGGGGGCGGATACGCAGTATTTT
CDR3 protein: CASSMGADTQYF

J gene: TRBJ2-1
D gene: TRBD1
clone size: few
V gene: TRBV19
CDR3 DNA: TGTGCCAGTAGTATGTTTAACAGGGGCCGCGATGAGCAGTTCTTC
CDR3 protein: CASSMFNRGRDEQFF

J gene: TRBJ2-7
D gene: TRBD2
clone size: -
V gene: TRBV5-8
CDR3 DNA: TGTGCCAGCAGCGGCGGGAGGAGGGCATACGAGCAGTACTTC
CDR3 protein: CASSGGRRAYEQYF

J gene: TRBJ2-5
D gene: TRBD2
clone size: -
V gene: TRBV29-1
CDR3 DNA: TGCAGCGTTGACCTAGCGGGGGGCCAAGAGACCCAGTACTTC
CDR3 protein: CSVDLAGGQETQYF

J gene: TRBJ2-5
D gene: TRBD1
clone size: medium-sized
V gene: TRBV5-1
CDR3 DNA: TGCGCCAGCAGCTTAGGGACAGGGGGGTACCAAGAGACCCAGTACTTC
CDR3 protein: CASSLGTGGYQETQYF

J gene: TRBJ1-2
D gene: -
clone size: -
V gene: TRBV2
CDR3 DNA: TGTGCCAGCAGTGACAGCCAGTCTGGCTACACCTTC
CDR3 protein: CASSDSQSGYTF

J gene: TRBJ2-1
D gene: TRBD2
clone size: -
V gene: TRBV28
CDR3 DNA: TGTGCCAGCAGTTTATCCGGACTAGCGGGGTACAATGAGCAGTTCTTC
CDR3 protein: CASSLSGLAGYNEQFF

J gene: TRBJ1-1
D gene: -
clone size: -
V gene: TRBV29-1
CDR3 DNA: TGCAGCGTTAGAGGGGGGCTAAACACTGAAGCTTTCTTT
CDR3 protein: CSVRGGLNTEAFF

J gene: TRBJ1-5
D gene: TRBD1
clone size: -
V gene: TRBV9
CDR3 DNA: TGTGCCAGCAGAAGGGACAGACAATGCAATCAGCCCCAGCATTTT
CDR3 protein: CASRRDRQCNQPQHF

J gene: TRBJ2-2
D gene: -
clone size: -
V gene: TRBV18
CDR3 DNA: TGTGCCAGCTCACCAATTTATCCCGGGACAGGGGAGCTGTTTTTT
CDR3 protein: CASSPIYPGTGELFF

J gene: TRBJ1-1
D gene: -
clone size: -
V gene: TRBV4-1
CDR3 DNA: TGCGCCAGCAGCCTAGGGGTCGCGAACACTGAAGCTTTCTTT
CDR3 protein: CASSLGVANTEAFF

J gene: TRBJ1-2
D gene: -
clone size: -
V gene: TRBV3-1/TRBV3-2
CDR3 DNA: TGTGCCACCAGAACTAGGGGTGGCTACACCTTC
CDR3 protein: CATRTRGGYTF

J gene: TRBJ2-6
D gene: -
clone size: -
V gene: TRBV2
CDR3 DNA: TGTGCCAGCAAGCGGGACAGCAACTCTGGGGCCAACGTCCTGACTTTC
CDR3 protein: CASKRDSNSGANVLTF

J gene: TRBJ2-5
D gene: TRBD2
clone size: -
V gene: TRBV10-1
CDR3 DNA: TGCGCCAGCAGGCAAGTTAGCGGGCTCCAAGAGACCCAGTACTTC
CDR3 protein: CASRQVSGLQETQYF

J gene: TRBJ2-7
D gene: TRBD1
clone size: -
V gene: TRBV7-9
CDR3 DNA: TGTGCCAGCAGCTTAGCGGACAGGGGAATAGGAGAGCAGTACTTC
CDR3 protein: CASSLADRGIGEQYF

J gene: TRBJ2-7
D gene: -
clone size: -
V gene: TRBV6-5
CDR3 DNA: TGTGCCAGCAGCAAAGACTACCAAAGCTCCTACGAGCAGTACTTC
CDR3 protein: CASSKDYQSSYEQYF

J gene: TRBJ1-1
D gene: -
clone size: -
V gene: TRBV7-8
CDR3 DNA: TGTGCCAGCAGCTTAGGAGTACCCGGGGTTGAAGCTTTCTTT
CDR3 protein: CASSLGVPGVEAFF

J gene: TRBJ2-7
D gene: -
clone size: -
V gene: TRBV28
CDR3 DNA: TGTGCCAGCAGTTTATTGCGGAGGGACTTAGAAACCTACGAGCAGTACTTC
CDR3 protein: CASSLLRRDLETYEQYF

J gene: TRBJ1-2
D gene: -
clone size: -
V gene: TRBV14
CDR3 DNA: TGTGCCAGCAGCCAAGAGAGACAGCATGGCTACACCTTC
CDR3 protein: CASSQERQHGYTF

J gene: TRBJ2-1
D gene: TRBD2
clone size: -
V gene: TRBV11-3
CDR3 DNA: TGTGCCAGCAGCACTGATACTAGCGTCAGGCAGTTCTTC
CDR3 protein: CASSTDTSVRQFF

J gene: TRBJ2-3
D gene: -
clone size: -
V gene: TRBV5-6
CDR3 DNA: TGTGCCAGCAGCCTCGTAGTTCCGGTGGGCGCAGATACGCAGTATTTT
CDR3 protein: CASSLVVPVGADTQYF

J gene: TRBJ2-5
D gene: TRBD2
clone size: -
V gene: TRBV7-2
CDR3 DNA: TGTGCCAGCAGCTTCCTGACTAGCGGAGAGACCCAGTACTTC
CDR3 protein: CASSFLTSGETQYF

J gene: TRBJ1-6
D gene: -
clone size: -
V gene: TRBV7-2
CDR3 DNA: TGTGCCAGCAGCTTGGAGGGGTCACCCCTCCACTTT
CDR3 protein: CASSLEGSPLHF